The rows below give T cell receptor beta chains drawn from one sample of a study of beta chain features in type 1 diabetes. The table came from immunoSEQ multiplex PCR; TCRdb's copy has only in-frame clones and leaves some out. Of about 190,000 clones listed, 6.5% to 9.5% are singletons. The specimen sequenced was central memory CD4+ T cells from blood. The receptor source for this set is a woman aged 40 to 50 with type 1 diabetes. The CDR3 runs from the conserved cysteine through the conserved F or W. D genes are given only for firm matches. Where a row states a size, it is once, few, many or the class of an expanded clone; other rows omit it.

J gene	D gene	clone size	V gene	CDR3 protein	CDR3 DNA
TRBJ2-1	.	.	TRBV7-3	CASGAGATTYNEQFF	TGTGCCAGTGGCGCGGGGGCCACAACCTACAATGAGCAGTTCTTC
TRBJ2-7	.	few	TRBV4-3	CASSQDYRRGQPVYEQYF	TGCGCCAGCAGCCAAGATTATAGGCGGGGCCAACCTGTCTACGAGCAGTACTTC
TRBJ1-1	.	.	TRBV4-3	CASSRTTTGRDTEAFF	TGCGCCAGCAGCCGGACTACCACGGGGAGGGACACTGAAGCTTTCTTT
TRBJ1-4	TRBD1	few	TRBV25-1	CASSSYRGMNEKLFF	TGTGCCAGCAGTTCCTACAGGGGAATGAATGAAAAACTGTTTTTT
TRBJ2-7	.	.	TRBV25-1	CASSERGRARGYEQYF	TGTGCCAGCAGTGAAAGGGGAAGAGCCAGGGGCTACGAGCAGTACTTC
TRBJ2-5	.	.	TRBV6-6	CASSYRTTETQYF	TGTGCCAGCAGTTACCGGACAACAGAGACCCAGTACTTC
TRBJ2-7	TRBD1	few	TRBV28	CASSGTGGNSYEQYF	TGTGCCAGCAGCGGGACAGGGGGCAATTCCTACGAGCAGTACTTC
TRBJ2-1	TRBD2	.	TRBV10-3	CASGSGMLYNEQFF	TGTGCCTCCGGTAGCGGGATGCTCTACAATGAGCAGTTCTTC
TRBJ1-1	.	few	TRBV28	CASSPPWSTEAFF	TGTGCCAGCAGTCCACCCTGGAGCACTGAAGCTTTCTTT
TRBJ1-5	.	few	TRBV4-1	CASSQQGLGNQPQHF	TGCGCCAGCAGCCAGCAGGGGCTGGGCAATCAGCCCCAGCATTTT
TRBJ1-4	TRBD1	few	TRBV29-1	CSVGGGGTGNEKLFF	TGCAGCGTTGGAGGAGGCGGGACAGGGAATGAAAAACTGTTTTTT
TRBJ2-3	.	.	TRBV29-1	CSVESGQLSTDTQYF	TGCAGCGTTGAAAGTGGGCAACTCTCCACAGATACGCAGTATTTT
TRBJ1-4	.	few	TRBV28	CASSLGGDEKLFF	TGTGCCAGCAGTTTGGGGGGGGATGAAAAACTGTTTTTT
TRBJ2-5	.	few	TRBV7-9	CASSQGYETQYF	TGTGCCAGCAGCCAGGGGTACGAGACCCAGTACTTC
TRBJ2-3	TRBD1	few	TRBV6-6	CASSYAGGQGKYF	TGTGCCAGCAGTTACGCCGGGGGACAGGGCAAGTATTTT
TRBJ2-1	TRBD2	.	TRBV13	CASSWTSGALTIF	TGTGCCAGCAGCTGGACTAGCGGGGCCCTTACGATCTTC
TRBJ2-7	.	.	TRBV18	CASSPSREVSYEQYF	TGTGCCAGCTCACCCTCGAGGGAGGTTTCCTACGAGCAGTACTTC
TRBJ2-5	TRBD2	few	TRBV28	CASSLYAGREETQYF	TGTGCCAGCAGTTTATACGCGGGGAGGGAGGAGACCCAGTACTTC
TRBJ2-3	.	.	TRBV30	CAWRNDRYTQYF	TGTGCCTGGAGGAATGACAGGTATACGCAGTATTTT
TRBJ1-1	.	.	TRBV7-2	CASSFSRGWDAAFF	TGTGCCAGCAGCTTTTCACGGGGGTGGGACGCAGCTTTCTTT
TRBJ2-7	TRBD2	.	TRBV7-2	CASSPPPGLAGGEQYF	TGTGCCAGCAGCCCGCCGCCCGGACTAGCGGGAGGCGAGCAGTACTTC
TRBJ2-2	TRBD2	.	TRBV29-1	CSVEAPYGRPSGTGELFF	TGCAGCGTTGAAGCCCCTTACGGGAGGCCCTCTGGGACCGGGGAGCTGTTTTTT
TRBJ1-1	.	few	TRBV5-1	CASSFPTSGESTEAFF	TGCGCCAGCAGCTTCCCCACGTCTGGGGAGTCGACTGAAGCTTTCTTT
TRBJ2-7	TRBD2	few	TRBV11-3	CASSSSGGSSYEQYF	TGTGCCAGCAGCTCGAGCGGGGGGAGCTCCTACGAGCAGTACTTC
TRBJ1-2	.	.	TRBV30	CASRSEVYGYTF	TGTGCCTCGAGGTCCGAGGTGTATGGCTACACCTTC
TRBJ2-3	TRBD2	few	TRBV7-3	CASSPRTRNEADTQYF	TGTGCCAGCAGCCCCCGGACTAGAAATGAAGCAGATACGCAGTATTTT
TRBJ2-1	TRBD2	.	TRBV9	CASSPSGRAYNEQFF	TGTGCCAGCAGCCCAAGCGGGAGGGCCTACAATGAGCAGTTCTTC
TRBJ2-7	.	.	TRBV18	CASSQAGKMGYEQYF	TGTGCCAGCTCACAAGCAGGTAAAATGGGCTACGAGCAGTACTTC
TRBJ2-7	.	few	TRBV19	CASSIFEGAYEQYF	TGTGCCAGTAGTATCTTTGAGGGAGCCTACGAGCAGTACTTC
TRBJ2-6	.	.	TRBV9	CASSPSPVANVLTF	TGTGCCAGCAGCCCCAGTCCTGTGGCCAACGTCCTGACTTTC
TRBJ1-2	.	.	TRBV28	CASSRSESYTF	TGTGCCAGCAGTCGATCGGAGAGCTACACCTTC
TRBJ2-6	.	few	TRBV5-1	CASSSVPSGANVLTF	TGCGCCAGCAGCTCGGTCCCCTCTGGGGCCAACGTCCTGACTTTC
TRBJ1-1	.	.	TRBV5-4	CASSSSAGRLNTEAFF	TGTGCCAGCAGCTCATCCGCGGGACGGTTGAACACTGAAGCTTTCTTT
TRBJ2-5	.	.	TRBV2	CASSRDQETQYF	TGTGCCAGCAGCAGGGACCAAGAGACCCAGTACTTC
TRBJ2-1	.	many	TRBV18	CASSPRLAGTGEDEQFF	TGTGCCAGCTCACCTAGGCTAGCGGGGACAGGGGAAGATGAGCAGTTCTTC
TRBJ2-1	TRBD1	.	TRBV10-3	CAAQGDVGTPGQFF	TGTGCCGCTCAGGGGGACGTTGGAACCCCTGGGCAGTTCTTC
TRBJ2-1	TRBD1	.	TRBV7-2	CASTVGQGAFNEQFF	TGTGCCAGCACCGTAGGACAGGGGGCGTTTAATGAGCAGTTCTTC
TRBJ1-6	.	few	TRBV4-2	CASSQKEPRAARLSVMFAPLHF	TGTGCCAGCAGCCAGAAAGAACCCAGGGCTGCACGGCTCAGTGTAATGTTTGCACCCCTCCACTTT
TRBJ1-5	.	.	TRBV7-9	CASTTSVGQPQHF	TGTGCCAGCACCACTAGTGTAGGTCAGCCCCAGCATTTT
TRBJ1-1	TRBD1	few	TRBV4-2	CASSRREGGDTEAFF	TGTGCCAGCAGTAGACGGGAAGGGGGCGATACTGAAGCTTTCTTT
TRBJ2-5	.	few	TRBV5-1	CASSLSWASLSGVQYF	TGCGCCAGCAGCTTGTCGTGGGCCAGCCTTTCAGGGGTGCAGTACTTC